Each of the 24 T cell receptor beta chains below was sequenced from the same sample in a study of response to subunit inactivated influenza vaccine (dated by TCRdb to the late 2010s). The library was obtained by RT-PCR. The sequencer was an Illumina HiSeq 2500. TCRdb's own reprocessing of the public reads used fastp at Q25 and MiXCR and kept productive beta chains. For every CDR3 protein sequence, its rows merge into one entry that carries the most common genes and DNA. Present in this sample are roughly 570,000 distinct CDR3 sequences, roughly 13% of which were seen just once. The ten largest account for roughly 14% of the sample. What this sample's time point label stands for: more than 35 days after influenza vaccine administration. The sequencing used PBMCs from blood, collected 40 to 50 days after vaccination. These receptors came from a man aged 45-60 years who received an inactivated influenza vaccine. Donor details come from another sample of the same person, matched by shared clones.

The V call is TRBV12-3 or TRBV12-4, the J call TRBJ2-7, with D unresolved. V was pared by 4 bases and J by 6 bases, with 7 bases between. The CDR3 loop spans 11 amino acids. CDR3 protein: CASSYDTEQYF. As DNA, the CDR3 is TGTGCCAGCAGTTATGATACCGAGCAGTACTTC.

The rearrangement joins TRBV20-1 to TRBJ1-1; D unresolved. Germline assignment: CDR1 DFQATT and CDR2 SNEGSKA (reference sequence). V was pared by 1 base and J by 7 bases, with 7 bases between. The CDR3 is made up of 11 amino acids. The chain's CDR3 is CSARAHYEAFF. Here the CDR3 DNA reads TGCAGTGCTAGAGCCCACTATGAAGCTTTCTTT.

V usage is TRBV5-1 and J usage is TRBJ2-1; TRBD1 matches 7 bases. CDR1 is SGHRS and CDR2 is YFSETQ in the germline V gene. V was pared by 0 bases and J by 7 bases, with 19 bases of the junction left unmatched. CDR3 length: 19 residues. CDR3 DNA sequence: TGCGCCAGCAGCTTGGACGGGACAGAGTGGCTTCGAATAAGGAATGAGCAGTTCTTC. This sequence encodes CASSLDGTEWLRIRNEQFF.

V gene TRBV7-8 combines with J gene TRBJ2-7; 8 bases match TRBD2. V trimming: 1 base; J trimming: 7 bases; junction bases outside the gene matches: 9. CDR1 is SGHVS and CDR2 is FQNEAQ in the germline V gene. The CDR3 covers 15 residues. The CDR3 nucleotides read TGTGCCAGCAGCTTAGGTGGAGCGGGAGTGGGTGAGCAGTACTTC. This sequence encodes CASSLGGAGVGEQYF.

The chain links TRBV4-3 to TRBJ2-3; D is unresolved. The germline gives CDR1 LGHNA, CDR2 YSLEER. This CDR3 has 17 amino acids. V was clipped by 1 base and J by 0 bases, with 14 bases between them. This CDR3 is CASSQGGSDTSTDTQYF. CDR3 in DNA: TGCGCCAGCAGCCAAGGCGGATCGGATACTAGCACAGATACGCAGTATTTT.

Only a few counts were recorded for this clonotype. This chain uses TRBV19 with TRBJ2-7; D ambiguous. V shed 4 bases and J shed 0 bases, with 10 bases lying between them. The length of the CDR3 is 14 residues. Germline CDR1 is LNHDA and CDR2 is SQIVND (reference sequence). The CDR3 reads CASSTVVDSYEQYF. The CDR3 region has the DNA TGTGCCAGTAGTACGGTAGTGGACTCCTACGAGCAGTACTTC.

This clonotype turned up a few times. CDR3 coding DNA: TGCGCCAGCAGCTTGGATCATGTCGGCGCTTTCTTT. Translation: CASSLDHVGAFF. The chain combines TRBV5-1 with TRBJ1-1; D not resolved. Germline V CDR1 and CDR2: SGHRS, YFSETQ. CDR3 size: 12 residues. V shed 0 bases and J shed 11 bases, with 11 bases lying between them. Supplemented by reference TRBV5-1 and TRBJ1-1, the full variable domain reads KAGVTQTPRYLIKTRGQQVTLSCSPISGHRSVSWYQQTPGQGLQFLFEYFSETQRNKGNFPGRFSGRQFSNSRSEMNVSTLELGDSALYLCASSLDHVGAFFGQGTRLTVV.

This clonotype was recorded many times. The V call is TRBV7-2, the J call TRBJ1-1; a possible D gene is TRBD1 (6 bases). The V gene lost 4 bases and the J gene lost 0 bases, with 15 bases spanning the gap. The CDR3 runs 16 residues. Germline V gives CDR1 SGHTA, CDR2 FQGNSA. DNA of the CDR3: TGTGCCAGCAGCTCTCAGGGAGGGGGAATGAACACTGAAGCTTTCTTT. Translation gives CASSSQGGGMNTEAFF.

The rearrangement links TRBV20-1 to TRBJ1-6, with D unresolved. The CDR3 runs to 13 residues. Trimming pared 6 bases from V and 10 bases from J, leaving 16 bases between. Germline CDR1 DFQATT, CDR2 SNEGSKA (reference sequence). In DNA form, the CDR3 reads TGCAGTGCAAGGGATCGCCCGGGGTCACCCCTCCACTTT. Its translation is CSARDRPGSPLHF.

In this sample, this clonotype turned up a few times. This sequence joins TRBV28 and TRBJ2-2; D is undetermined. The CDR3 loop spans 17 amino acids. V was shortened by 4 bases and J by 4 bases, with 19 bases between the two germline ends. Germline CDR1 reads MDHEN; CDR2 reads SYDVKM. The CDR3 reads CASSSAGHGLFTGELFF. CDR3 nucleotide sequence: TGTGCCAGCAGTTCCGCCGGGCACGGGCTCTTCACCGGGGAGCTGTTTTTT.

This clonotype has only one observation. The chain joins TRBV4-3 to TRBJ2-7; D is unresolved. Germline-derived CDR1 and CDR2 are LGHNA and YSLEER. The CDR3 is 15 amino acids. V lost 2 bases, J lost 4 bases, and 15 bases lay in between. The CDR3 nucleotides read TGCGCCAGCAGCCAAATGTACAGCACATCTTACGAGCAGTACTTC. It translates to CASSQMYSTSYEQYF.

This chain connects TRBV7-2 to TRBJ2-1, with a tentative D call TRBD1 (5 bases). The CDR3 spans 15 residues. The V gene lost 3 bases and the J gene lost 4 bases, with 13 bases spanning the gap. CDR1 and CDR2 from the germline V gene are SGHTA and FQGNSA. DNA of the CDR3: TGTGCCAGCAGCTTGTCTCCACAGGCTTACAATGAGCAGTTCTTC. Translating gives CASSLSPQAYNEQFF.

This clonotype was counted at least ten times. The chain recombines TRBV25-1 with TRBJ2-1; no definite D call. Trimming removed 5 bases from V and 4 bases from J, with 3 bases in between. The CDR3 length is 11 residues. CDR1 is MGHDK and CDR2 is SYGVNS in the germline V gene. The DNA of the CDR3 is TGTGCCAGCAGTTGGTACAATGAGCAGTTCTTC. Protein product: CASSWYNEQFF.

The V and J genes are TRBV11-1 and TRBJ2-1; 12 nucleotides align to TRBD2. V lost 5 bases, J lost 2 bases, and 19 bases stayed unmatched. The V gene's germline CDR1 is SGHAT and CDR2 FQDESV (reference sequence). The CDR3 runs to 21 residues. The CDR3 sequence is CASSRTTSGSFPSPTYNEQFF. CDR3 DNA: TGTGCCAGCAGCAGGACGACTAGCGGGAGCTTCCCCTCCCCCACCTACAATGAGCAGTTCTTC. Complete variable domain (other parts from reference TRBV11-1 and TRBJ2-1): EAEVAQSPRYKITEKSQAVAFWCDPISGHATLYWYRQILGQGPELLVQFQDESVVDDSQLPKDRFSAERLKGVDSTLKIQPAELGDSAMYLCASSRTTSGSFPSPTYNEQFFGPGTRLTVL.

This clonotype was counted ten times or more. The chain combines TRBV27 with TRBJ1-2, with 8 bases fitting TRBD1. Germline V gene sequence: CDR1 MNHEY, CDR2 SMNVEV (reference sequence). The J segment lost 7 bases and the V segment lost 3 bases, leaving 10 bases of the junction unmatched. This CDR3 is 15 amino acids long. The CDR3 bases are TGTGCCAGCAGTTTGGCCAGACAGGGGACGGCTGGCTACACCTTC. It encodes CASSLARQGTAGYTF.

This clonotype was recorded a few times. The chain employs TRBV12-3 or TRBV12-4 and TRBJ2-7, with unresolved D. This CDR3 has 14 amino acids. Between the trimmed V and J ends, which lost 3 bases and 2 bases, there was a span of 11 bases. CDR3 nucleotide sequence: TGTGCCAGCAGTTTTTGGTCAGACCCCTACGAGCAGTACTTC. Protein: CASSFWSDPYEQYF.

The chain uses TRBV27 and TRBJ2-3; D not certain. The CDR3 loop spans 15 amino acids. Germline V gene data show CDR1 as MNHEY and CDR2 as SMNVEV (reference sequence). V lost 5 bases and J 2 bases, leaving 14 bases between the germline ends. The chain's CDR3 is CASSPYTRHTDTQYF. The CDR3 nucleotides read TGTGCCAGCAGTCCTTATACCCGACACACAGATACGCAGTATTTT.

The chain links TRBV11-1 to TRBJ2-4; 8 nucleotides agree with TRBD2. The germline CDR1 and CDR2 sequences are SGHAT and FQDESV (reference sequence). The CDR3 covers 19 residues. Germline trimming cut 4 bases from V and 0 bases from J; bases unmatched to any gene: 14. The CDR3, as DNA: TGTGCCAGCAGCTCCCAACCGGGACTAGTCGCTCTAGCCAAAAACATTCAGTACTTC. This codes for CASSSQPGLVALAKNIQYF.

This clonotype has just a few counts. This sequence joins TRBV11-1 and TRBJ1-1; maybe TRBD1 (5 bases). This CDR3 is 19 amino acids long. V was pared by 4 bases and J by 1 base, with 25 bases between. Germline values: CDR1 SGHAT, CDR2 FQDESV (reference sequence). The CDR3 DNA reads as TGTGCCAGCAGCTCAAGTGTCCTTCGGGAGGGGAAGGCGAACACTGAAGCTTTCTTT. It translates to CASSSSVLREGKANTEAFF.

This clonotype was seen just once. The CDR3 nucleotides read TGCGCCAGCGCCTTAAGGGCGGGAGAGACCCAGTACTTC. Its translation is CASALRAGETQYF. This chain uses TRBV5-1 with TRBJ2-5, with D possibly matching TRBD2 (5 bases). CDR1 is SGHRS and CDR2 is YFSETQ in the germline V gene. The CDR3 contains 13 residues. Trimming took off 7 bases at V and 4 bases at J, with 14 bases between the two ends.

A few counts support this clonotype. The CDR3 sequence is CAIPPGLAGGPDTDTQYF. CDR3 DNA: TGTGCCATCCCCCCTGGACTAGCGGGGGGACCGGACACAGATACGCAGTATTTT. The chain is built from TRBV10-3 and TRBJ2-3, with 14 bases lining up with TRBD2. Per germline, CDR1 ENHRY and CDR2 SYGVKD. This CDR3 has 18 residues. J was trimmed by 2 bases and V by 8 bases; bases with no gene match: 12.

This clonotype showed up just a few times. V is TRBV7-8 and J is TRBJ1-5, with D unclear. V was pared by 3 bases and J by 7 bases, with 10 bases between. The CDR3 totals 13 residues. Germline V lookup: CDR1 SGHVS, CDR2 FQNEAQ. CDR3 amino acids: CASSFGREQPQHF. The CDR3 coding sequence is TGTGCCAGCAGCTTTGGCAGAGAACAGCCCCAGCATTTT.

The chain carries TRBV20-1 and TRBJ2-7; 11 nucleotides match TRBD2. V gave up 0 bases and J gave up 7 bases; unmatched junction bases: 8. Germline loops: CDR1 DFQATT, CDR2 SNEGSKA (reference sequence). The CDR3 is 15 amino acids. Here the CDR3 DNA reads TGCAGTGCTAGAGATAGCGGGAGGGCCTCGGGTGAGCAGTACTTC. Translated, it gives CSARDSGRASGEQYF.

The V gene is TRBV10-2, the J gene TRBJ1-5; no clear D. Germline CDR1 is WSHSY and CDR2 is SAAADI. V shed 4 bases and J shed 2 bases, with 12 bases lying between them. CDR3 size: 15 residues. The DNA of the CDR3 is TGCGCCAGCAGTGCGGTCATGAGTGGCAATCAGCCCCAGCATTTT. The encoded protein is CASSAVMSGNQPQHF.